This T cell receptor beta chain stems from a study of CD8 T cells in ankylosing spondylitis. Whole-study results and caveats: In reactive arthritis synovial fluid and blood, some motif variants had been reported before. There was a TCR beta motif, made of several highly homologous variants, that appeared characteristic of ankylosing spondylitis blood.

It was by quantitative 5'-RACE with molecular barcodes that TCR beta libraries were made. TCRdb reanalysed the 5' RACE reads using MiXCR and keeps one entry per CDR3 protein. Of over 450,000 distinct CDR3 sequences detected, about 12% appear once; the ten largest clones hold 6.5% to 7%. Turning to this clonotype: Its antigen is unidentified.

The CDR3 has 16 amino acids. Trimming shortened V by 4 bases and J by 1 base, and 18 bases separated the two germline ends. Germline V gene lookup returns CDR1 SGHRS and CDR2 YFSETQ. The chain employs TRBV5-1 and TRBJ2-7; a weak D match, TRBD1 (5 bases). This TCR was sampled from a male donor with ankylosing spondylitis. Specimen: blood, either unsorted or a sorted T cell fraction (not recorded which). The CDR3 protein is CASSISTTTESYEQYF. The DNA for the CDR3 is TGCGCCAGCAGCATCTCAACTACGACAGAATCCTACGAGCAGTACTTC. The full variable domain, in which reference TRBV5-1 and TRBJ2-7 provide the parts outside the CDR3, is KAGVTQTPRYLIKTRGQQVTLSCSPISGHRSVSWYQQTPGQGLQFLFEYFSETQRNKGNFPGRFSGRQFSNSRSEMNVSTLELGDSALYLCASSISTTTESYEQYFGPGTRLTVT.